These 19 T cell receptor beta chains were sequenced from one sample in a study of cytomegalovirus exposure and HLA in healthy donors. Sequencing was performed with immunoSEQ multiplex PCR; in TCRdb, only in-frame clones are kept and a portion is missing. The sample lists around 150,000 clones; approximately 86% were seen once. Material: PBMCs. These receptors all stem from a woman younger than 30 in good health and CMV-seronegative.

This clone appeared once. The chain has TRBV27 and TRBJ1-6, with a possible D match to TRBD1 (5 bases). Trimming removed 5 bases from V and 7 bases from J, with 9 bases in between. CDR1 and CDR2 (germline): MNHEY, SMNVEV (reference sequence). The CDR3 extends over 13 amino acids. The CDR3: CASSGQGNSPLHF. The CDR3 DNA sequence: TGTGCCAGCAGTGGCCAGGGAAATTCACCCCTCCACTTT.

The J gene is TRBJ2-3, the V gene TRBV4-3; TRBD2 matches 14 bases. This CDR3 comprises 17 residues. Germline V gene data show CDR1 as LGHNA and CDR2 as YSLEER. Trimming took 6 bases from V and 6 from J; bases not matched to a gene: 11. This CDR3 reads CASSSFGLAGGGDTQYF. The CDR3 DNA reads TGCGCCAGCAGTAGCTTTGGACTAGCGGGAGGAGGGGATACGCAGTATTTT.

V gene TRBV29-1 combines with J gene TRBJ1-2; D perhaps matches TRBD1 (6 bases). This CDR3 has 12 residues. V was trimmed by 7 bases and J by 8 bases, leaving 17 bases between them. Germline V gives CDR1 SQVTM, CDR2 ANQGSEA. CDR3 coding DNA: TGCAGCGGGGGGGCGGGGGGGGAAGGCTACACCTTC. Protein product: CSGGAGGEGYTF.

V and J are TRBV7-2 and TRBJ2-7; 10 bases line up with TRBD1. After removal of 5 bases from V and 3 bases from J, the junction contained 4 bases not matched to a gene. CDR1 is SGHTA and CDR2 is FQGNSA in the germline V gene. This CDR3 has 14 residues. DNA of the CDR3: TGTGCCAGCAGCCCATGGACAGGGGGCTACGAGCAGTACTTC. Residues: CASSPWTGGYEQYF.

The chain employs TRBV29-1 and TRBJ1-2; no clear D. Trimming cost V 8 bases and J 2 bases, with 12 bases left between them. The CDR3 totals 12 residues. Germline V gene lookup returns CDR1 SQVTM and CDR2 ANQGSEA. The CDR3 bases are TGCAGCTCCCGCGGGGAGAACTATGGCTACACCTTC. It yields the protein CSSRGENYGYTF.

CDR3 sequence: CASTTGNYGYTF. In DNA form, the CDR3 reads TGTGCCAGCACCACCGGGAACTATGGCTACACCTTC. The chain has TRBV5-6 and TRBJ1-2, with no clear D. Trimming took 6 bases from V and 2 from J, leaving 8 bases between them. There are 12 residues in the CDR3. From germline, CDR1 is SGHDT and CDR2 YYEEEE.

V gene TRBV7-9 combines with J gene TRBJ2-2, with 7 bases fitting TRBD1. J was trimmed by 3 bases and V by 4 bases; bases with no gene match: 2. CDR1 is SEHNR, CDR2 FQNEAQ, per germline (reference sequence). The CDR3 spans 14 residues. CDR3 residues: CASSSGTDTGELFF. The CDR3 DNA sequence: TGTGCCAGCAGCTCCGGGACAGACACCGGGGAGCTGTTTTTT.

The rearrangement joins TRBV19 to TRBJ1-1, with 11 bases identical to TRBD1. The ends lost 3 bases at V and 4 bases at J; junction bases unmatched: 16. Germline V gene sequence: CDR1 LNHDA, CDR2 SQIVND (reference sequence). The CDR3 spans 19 residues. DNA of the CDR3: TGTGCCAGTAGTATTGCGGTAACGGACAGGGGGCCCTCAAGCACTGAAGCTTTCTTT. It translates to CASSIAVTDRGPSSTEAFF.

This chain joins TRBV27 and TRBJ2-7, with a weak D call TRBD2 (5 bases). Germline CDR1 is MNHEY and CDR2 is SMNVEV (reference sequence). The CDR3 loop spans 15 amino acids. Trimming removed 4 bases from V and 1 base from J, with 14 bases in between. CDR3 loop: CASSYLGGLSYEQYF. The CDR3 DNA reads TGTGCCAGCAGTTACCTAGGCGGGCTATCCTACGAGCAGTACTTC.

The CDR3 DNA reads TGTGCCAGCAGTTGGGGACTTGAAACTGAAGCTTTCTTT. It codes for CASSWGLETEAFF. The chain is built from TRBV27 and TRBJ1-1; the D gene is possibly TRBD1 (5 bases). This CDR3 is built from 13 residues. Germline lookup yields CDR1 MNHEY and CDR2 SMNVEV (reference sequence). Trimming took off 4 bases at V and 5 bases at J, with 11 bases between the two ends.

The gene calls are TRBV5-6 and TRBJ1-4; possible D gene TRBD1, 5 bases. The CDR3 covers 15 residues. Trimming cost V 7 bases and J 7 bases, with 20 bases left between them. In germline, CDR1 is SGHDT, CDR2 YYEEEE. Here the CDR3 DNA reads TGTGCCAGCCACGGCGGCAGGGCCGGGGGTGAAAAACTGTTTTTT. Protein sequence: CASHGGRAGGEKLFF.

The gene calls are TRBV4-3 and TRBJ2-1; a weak D match, TRBD2 (6 bases). The CDR3 has 14 amino acids. V dropped 5 bases and J dropped 6 bases, with 14 bases sitting between them. In germline, CDR1 is LGHNA, CDR2 YSLEER. CDR3 sequence reads: CASSYGLGGNEQFF. CDR3 nucleotide sequence: TGCGCCAGCAGCTATGGGTTGGGGGGCAATGAGCAGTTCTTC.

This clone has a handful of counts. This rearrangement joins TRBV5-6 to TRBJ1-2; D is undetermined. CDR3 size: 11 residues. Germline values: CDR1 SGHDT, CDR2 YYEEEE. The ends were cut back, 3 bases at V and 4 bases at J, with 4 bases in the middle. As DNA, the CDR3 is TGTGCCAGCAGCTCATCCTATGGCTACACCTTC. Translating it yields CASSSSYGYTF.

This clone is a singleton in its sample. The rearrangement joins TRBV5-1 to TRBJ1-1; D uncertain. The CDR3 extends over 13 amino acids. V was pared by 5 bases and J by 4 bases, with 12 bases between. Germline loops: CDR1 SGHRS, CDR2 YFSETQ. In DNA, the CDR3 is TGCGCCAGCAGTGGGAGCCAGGCCACTGAAGCTTTCTTT. It translates to CASSGSQATEAFF.

The rearrangement joins TRBV27 to TRBJ2-7; TRBD1 might be the D (7 bases). Germline V lookup: CDR1 MNHEY, CDR2 SMNVEV (reference sequence). This CDR3 is built from 15 residues. With 0 bases removed from V and 5 bases from J, the gap between germline ends came to 14 bases. CDR3 DNA: TGTGCCAGCAGTTTATCGAAGACAGGGAGGAACGAGCAGTACTTC. Encoded protein: CASSLSKTGRNEQYF.

The CDR3 bases are TGTGCCAGCTCACCCCAGGGGGTGAGCTCTGGAAACACCATATATTTT. Translation: CASSPQGVSSGNTIYF. The chain recombines TRBV18 with TRBJ1-3, with TRBD1 identical over 7 bases. This CDR3 comprises 16 residues. Per germline, CDR1 KGHSH and CDR2 LQKENI. Trimming at V came to 3 bases and at J to 0 bases, leaving 5 bases not matched to a gene.

This clone is a singleton in its sample. This rearrangement joins TRBV29-1 to TRBJ2-1, with D perhaps TRBD2 (7 bases). Looked up from germline, CDR1 is SQVTM and CDR2 is ANQGSEA. CDR3 length: 15 residues. The V and J ends lost 2 bases and 3 bases respectively, with 14 bases between them. The CDR3 loop reads CSVERGAGGYNEQFF. In nucleotides, the CDR3 is TGCAGCGTTGAACGGGGGGCTGGCGGCTACAATGAGCAGTTCTTC.

This sequence joins TRBV19 and TRBJ1-2, with D tentatively TRBD1 (6 bases). Between the trimmed V and J ends, which lost 9 bases and 5 bases, there was a span of 16 bases. The CDR3 covers 13 residues. Germline loops: CDR1 LNHDA, CDR2 SQIVND (reference sequence). This CDR3 reads CASRQTTGYGYTF. The CDR3 nucleotides read TGTGCCAGCCGCCAAACCACAGGGTATGGCTACACCTTC. Drawing the rest from reference TRBV19 and TRBJ1-2, the complete variable domain is DGGITQSPKYLFRKEGQNVTLSCEQNLNHDAMYWYRQDPGQGLRLIYYSQIVNDFQKGDIAEGYSVSREKKESFPLTVTSAQKNPTAFYLCASRQTTGYGYTFGSGTRLTVV.

The chain couples TRBV11-2 to TRBJ2-5, with 11 bases lining up with TRBD2. The CDR3 spans 14 residues. The trim removed 3 bases at V and 5 bases at J, leaving 2 bases unmatched. The germline V gene encodes CDR1 SGHAT and CDR2 FQNNGV. The CDR3 reads CASSFVAGGETQYF. The DNA for the CDR3 is TGTGCCAGCAGCTTTGTAGCGGGAGGGGAGACCCAGTACTTC.